This is a list of T cell receptor beta chains from one sample in a study of blood T cell repertoires in COVID-19. The protocol was immunoSEQ multiplex PCR, while the TCRdb copy is restricted to in-frame clones and leaves out a portion. Of over 60,000 clones detected, under 90% appear once; the ten largest clones hold approximately 12%. Material for sequencing was peripheral blood. The receptors stem from a man between 50 and 59 years old with COVID-19, enrolled during active disease. Each CDR3 is given with its conserved first and last residue. A D gene is named only where the DNA matches it firmly. Only some rows state a clone size, as once, few, many or a class for expanded clones.

V gene	clone size	J gene	D gene	CDR3 DNA	CDR3 protein
TRBV6-5	once	TRBJ2-7	-	TGTGCCAGCAGTTACACAGGGTACGAGCAGTACTTC	CASSYTGYEQYF
TRBV10-3	-	TRBJ2-3	-	TGTGCCATCAGGAACCTAGGAGCCGGGGGGCCCTCAACAGATACGCAGTATTTT	CAIRNLGAGGPSTDTQYF
TRBV27	-	TRBJ2-5	TRBD1	TGTGCCAGCAGTTCCACCTCGACAGGGGGCTTCCAAGAGACCCAGTACTTC	CASSSTSTGGFQETQYF
TRBV29-1	-	TRBJ2-1	-	TGCAGCGTTGAAGAGGGCCAGCTGAGCTCCTACAATGAGCAGTTCTTC	CSVEEGQLSSYNEQFF
TRBV5-6	once	TRBJ2-1	TRBD2	TGTGCCAGCAGCCCAAATGGTGGTAGCGGGGCCTATGAGCAGTTCTTC	CASSPNGGSGAYEQFF
TRBV7-2	-	TRBJ2-3	-	TGTGCCAGCAGCCGGACACCGGGTCCCACAGATACGCAGTATTTT	CASSRTPGPTDTQYF
TRBV2	-	TRBJ2-5	-	TGTGCCAGCACCTTTAGCGGTGTAGAGACCCAGTACTTC	CASTFSGVETQYF
TRBV20-1	-	TRBJ1-1	-	TGCAGTTACAGGGAGCGCACTGAAGCTTTCTTT	CSYRERTEAFF
TRBV6-1	-	TRBJ1-3	TRBD1	TGTGCCAGCAGTGAAGTAGGAGGGGGCCCTGGAAACACCATATATTTT	CASSEVGGGPGNTIYF
TRBV7-2	-	TRBJ2-1	TRBD1	TGTGCCAGCAGCTTAGCGGGACAGGGGCACAATGAGCAGTTCTTC	CASSLAGQGHNEQFF
TRBV27	-	TRBJ2-2	-	TGTGCCAGCAGCTCCGGGGTGGCTTTGAACACCGGGGAGCTGTTTTTT	CASSSGVALNTGELFF
TRBV12-3/TRBV12-4	-	TRBJ1-5	-	TGTGCCAGCAGTTTCGGGGGGCAGCCCCAGCATTTT	CASSFGGQPQHF
TRBV15	once	TRBJ2-7	TRBD1	TGTGCCACCAGTCCACATGGGGACAGGGGGCGCAACGAGCAGTACTTC	CATSPHGDRGRNEQYF
TRBV7-9	once	TRBJ1-4	-	TGTGCCAGCAGCCTTGGTAGGGGTGCTAATGAAAAACTGTTTTTT	CASSLGRGANEKLFF
TRBV7-9	-	TRBJ2-5	TRBD2	TGTGCCAGCAGCTTAGACCGACTAGCGGGGGAGACCCAGTACTTC	CASSLDRLAGETQYF
TRBV7-9	medium-sized	TRBJ1-6	TRBD1	TGTGCCAGCAGGGAGACAGGGAATTCACCCCTCCACTTT	CASRETGNSPLHF
TRBV7-2	few	TRBJ1-6	-	TGTGCCAGCAGCTTAGCGCGGTGGAGGGATGGATCACCCCTCCACTTT	CASSLARWRDGSPLHF
TRBV3-1/TRBV3-2	-	TRBJ1-2	TRBD1	TGTGCCAGCAGCCTACAGGGGGCGGACTATGGCTACACCTTC	CASSLQGADYGYTF
TRBV4-1	-	TRBJ2-1	TRBD2	TGCGCCAGCAGCCAAGAGGCGGGGGGGCTCTCCTACAATGAGCAGTTCTTC	CASSQEAGGLSYNEQFF
TRBV7-3	-	TRBJ1-1	-	TGTGCCAGCAGCTTAAACGCAGGGAGGGACACTGAAGCTTTCTTT	CASSLNAGRDTEAFF
TRBV11-3	-	TRBJ2-1	TRBD2	TGTGCCAGCAGCTTTAGCGGGGATTACTACAATGAGCAGTTCTTC	CASSFSGDYYNEQFF
TRBV6-5	-	TRBJ2-7	-	TGTGCCAGCAAGGAAGGTAACAGGGACGAGCAGTACTTC	CASKEGNRDEQYF
TRBV6-5	-	TRBJ2-3	-	TGTGCCAGCGGGGTGAGGGGGTCCAAAGATACGCAGTATTTT	CASGVRGSKDTQYF
TRBV7-6	-	TRBJ2-7	TRBD2	TGTGCCAGCAGCTCTGGAGATTGGACTAGCTCCTACGAGCAGTACTTC	CASSSGDWTSSYEQYF
TRBV18	few	TRBJ1-1	-	TGTGCCAGCTCACAATTAATGAACACTGAAGCTTTCTTT	CASSQLMNTEAFF
TRBV28	-	TRBJ1-5	-	TGTGCCAGCAGTTCCCTCGATCAGCCCCAGCATTTT	CASSSLDQPQHF
TRBV25-1	-	TRBJ1-6	TRBD1	TGTGCCAGCAGTGGACAGGGGAATTCACCCCTCCACTTT	CASSGQGNSPLHF
TRBV18	-	TRBJ2-1	TRBD2	TGTGCCAGCTCAGCCGGGACTAGCAATGAGCAGTTCTTC	CASSAGTSNEQFF
TRBV7-9	-	TRBJ2-7	TRBD1	TGTGCCAGCAGCGCTGGGACAGGTTCGGGGGAGCAGTACTTC	CASSAGTGSGEQYF
TRBV5-5	-	TRBJ2-7	TRBD2	TGTGCCAGCAGCTTGGAAGGACTAGCGGCGACGGTCTACGAGCAGTACTTC	CASSLEGLAATVYEQYF
TRBV11-3	-	TRBJ2-3	TRBD1	TGTGCCAGCAGCGAGAGGGACAGGGGATATGCAGATACGCAGTATTTT	CASSERDRGYADTQYF
TRBV5-1	-	TRBJ2-2	TRBD2	TGCGCCAGCAGCTTGGGCGCTAGCGGGGGAACCGGGGAGCTGTTTTTT	CASSLGASGGTGELFF
TRBV10-3	-	TRBJ2-1	-	TGTGCCATCAGTGAGACCGGGTCCTACAATGAGCAGTTCTTC	CAISETGSYNEQFF
TRBV5-1	-	TRBJ2-3	-	TGCGCCAGCAGCTCGATGACCCAGCGAGATACGCAGTATTTT	CASSSMTQRDTQYF
TRBV5-6	-	TRBJ1-1	-	TGTGCCAGCAGACAGGCCGACAGGTACACTGAAGCTTTCTTT	CASRQADRYTEAFF
TRBV13	-	TRBJ1-1	-	TGTGCCAGCAGCTTAGAAGGCATGGGCGCTGAAGCTTTCTTT	CASSLEGMGAEAFF
TRBV5-1	-	TRBJ1-1	-	TGCGCCAGCAGCTTAAAAGGGTGGGGGCTTGAAGCTTTCTTT	CASSLKGWGLEAFF
TRBV5-4	-	TRBJ2-3	TRBD2	TGTGCCAGCAGCGGCGGACTAGCGGAAACAGATACGCAGTATTTT	CASSGGLAETDTQYF
TRBV7-9	-	TRBJ1-2	TRBD1	TGTGCCAGCAGCTTAGGCGATTGGACAGGGCCGATTAACTATGGCTACACCTTC	CASSLGDWTGPINYGYTF
TRBV27	-	TRBJ2-1	TRBD1	TGTGCCAGCAGGGGTGCGGGACAGGGCTATAATGAGCAGTTCTTC	CASRGAGQGYNEQFF
TRBV5-1	once	TRBJ2-2	TRBD1	TGCGCCAGCAGCCCACGCCCCCACACAGGGGCCGGGGAGCTGTTTTTT	CASSPRPHTGAGELFF
TRBV7-9	few	TRBJ2-7	-	TGTGCCAGCAGCTTAGGAGAAGGGGACTACGAGCAGTACTTC	CASSLGEGDYEQYF
TRBV5-1	-	TRBJ1-5	-	TGCGCCAGCAGGCCCACGGGGTATAGCAATCAGCCCCAGCATTTT	CASRPTGYSNQPQHF
TRBV24-1	-	TRBJ1-2	-	TGTGCCACCAGTGATTCCCTTACAGAGACCTACACCTTC	CATSDSLTETYTF
TRBV4-1	-	TRBJ2-7	-	TGCGCCAGCAGTTCCAGCTACGAGCAGTACTTC	CASSSSYEQYF
TRBV29-1	few	TRBJ1-1	-	TGCAGCGCTGTAAGTGGAGGCACTGAAGCTTTCTTT	CSAVSGGTEAFF
TRBV7-3	-	TRBJ2-3	-	TGTGCCAGCAGCTTAATGGGGGGATCTTTAGATACGCAGTATTTT	CASSLMGGSLDTQYF
TRBV7-2	-	TRBJ1-1	-	TGTGCCAGCAGCTTATGGGCGTTGAACACTGAAGCTTTCTTT	CASSLWALNTEAFF
TRBV18	once	TRBJ1-3	-	TGTGCCAGCTCACCATCCCCCGGGAGCGCCTCTGGAAACACCATATATTTT	CASSPSPGSASGNTIYF
TRBV2	-	TRBJ2-3	-	TGTGCCAGCAGTACCTCATCCGGGATCCGCAGTGGTTTT	CASSTSSGIRSGF
TRBV7-9	few	TRBJ1-3	TRBD1	TGTGCCAGCAGGGCGCGGGACAGGGGTTCGAACACCATATATTTT	CASRARDRGSNTIYF